These 26 T cell receptor beta chains came from one sample sequenced in a study of graft-versus-host responses after intestinal transplantation. These receptors have no identified antigens. Some clones are missing from TCRdb's copy, which holds only in-frame ones; the method was immunoSEQ multiplex PCR. The sample includes more than 85,000 clones, just over 90% of them seen just once. Sequenced material: unstimulated CD8+ T cells sorted from spleen or lymph node cells, taken before intestinal transplant. The receptors were sampled from a human donor who received an intestinal transplant.

The rearrangement uses TRBV7-2 and TRBJ2-7; D gene uncertain. CDR1 and CDR2 (germline): SGHTA, FQGNSA. Trimming removed 1 base from V and 0 bases from J, with 7 bases in between. The length of the CDR3 is 14 residues. CDR3: CASSLGPSSYEQYF. The CDR3 coding sequence is TGTGCCAGCAGCTTAGGTCCCAGCTCCTACGAGCAGTACTTC.

The chain combines TRBV6-5 with TRBJ2-7, with 10 bases that match TRBD1. Germline loops: CDR1 MNHEY, CDR2 SVGAGI. The J segment lost 2 bases and the V segment lost 5 bases, leaving 0 bases of the junction unmatched. This CDR3 contains 13 residues. Written as DNA, the CDR3 is TGTGCCAGCAGTGACAGGGGGCCCTACGAGCAGTACTTC. This translates into CASSDRGPYEQYF.

Here the CDR3 DNA reads TGTGCCAGCAGCTTAGTGGCCGGGGTCCTTAATGAAAAACTGTTTTTT. This translates into CASSLVAGVLNEKLFF. The chain employs TRBV7-9 and TRBJ1-4; D gene uncertain. The V gene's germline CDR1 is SEHNR and CDR2 FQNEAQ (reference sequence). The V end was cut by 1 base, the J end by 4 bases, with 13 bases between. The CDR3 totals 16 residues.

This chain joins TRBV4-3 and TRBJ2-1; tentative D call: TRBD2 (5 bases). The CDR3 runs 12 residues. Per the germline V gene, CDR1 is LGHNA and CDR2 is YSLEER. The V gene lost 4 bases and the J gene lost 8 bases, with 9 bases spanning the gap. DNA of the CDR3: TGCGCCAGCAGCCGAGAGGGCCATGAGCAGTTCTTC. Translated, it gives CASSREGHEQFF.

The chain links TRBV27 to TRBJ1-2, with D tentatively TRBD1 (6 bases). Trimming shortened V by 2 bases and J by 6 bases, and 10 bases separated the two germline ends. The CDR3 is made up of 13 amino acids. Per the germline V gene, CDR1 is MNHEY and CDR2 is SMNVEV (reference sequence). This CDR3 is CASSLTGGDGYTF. CDR3 nucleotides: TGTGCCAGCAGTTTAACGGGGGGCGATGGCTACACCTTC.

This sequence joins TRBV7-2 and TRBJ2-7; possible D gene TRBD2, 6 bases. The V and J ends lost 0 bases and 1 base respectively, with 13 bases between them. Germline V gene data show CDR1 as SGHTA and CDR2 as FQGNSA. The CDR3 is 16 residues long. The CDR3 here is CASSLAGRGKSYEQYF. As DNA, the CDR3 is TGTGCCAGCAGCTTAGCGGGGCGGGGAAAATCCTACGAGCAGTACTTC.

The chain employs TRBV27 and TRBJ2-3; 8 bases match TRBD2. The V gene end was trimmed by 5 bases and the J gene end by 3 bases; junction bases not matched to a gene: 10. The CDR3 length is 16 residues. Germline-derived CDR1 and CDR2 are MNHEY and SMNVEV (reference sequence). CDR3 bases: TGTGCCAGCAGTGGACTTGGCGGGGGGAATACAGATACGCAGTATTTT. It translates to CASSGLGGGNTDTQYF.

The chain carries TRBV9 and TRBJ2-1; D gene uncertain. Germline assignment: CDR1 SGDLS and CDR2 YYNGEE. This CDR3 has 12 residues. The V and J ends lost 3 bases and 6 bases respectively, with 7 bases between them. As DNA, the CDR3 is TGTGCCAGCAGCGGCCTAGTCAATGAGCAGTTCTTC. Protein: CASSGLVNEQFF.

This chain uses TRBV6-5 with TRBJ2-1; no clear D. Trimming stripped 2 bases from V and 9 bases from J, with 11 bases between. The CDR3 sequence is 13 residues long. In germline, CDR1 is MNHEY, CDR2 SVGAGI. The CDR3 nucleotides are TGTGCCAGCAGTTACGAGGTTGTGGGTGAGCAGTTCTTC. Translated, it gives CASSYEVVGEQFF.

The rearrangement uses TRBV15 and TRBJ2-5; D might be TRBD1 (6 bases). The CDR3 consists of 19 residues. The germline CDR1 and CDR2 sequences are LNHNV and YYDKDF (reference sequence). The ends were cut back, 5 bases at V and 0 bases at J, with 25 bases in the middle. Here the CDR3 reads CATSAPGHPLWGYQETQYF. DNA for the CDR3: TGTGCCACCAGCGCACCGGGACACCCCTTATGGGGGTACCAAGAGACCCAGTACTTC.

The CDR3 sequence: CASSRERGGADTQYF. CDR3 nucleotide sequence: TGTGCCAGTAGCCGAGAGCGGGGGGGCGCAGATACGCAGTATTTT. V gene TRBV19 combines with J gene TRBJ2-3; TRBD2 agrees at 10 bases. Per the germline V gene, CDR1 is LNHDA and CDR2 is SQIVND (reference sequence). This CDR3 contains 15 residues. The V and J ends lost 6 bases and 4 bases, in that order; junction bases with no gene match: 7.

The chain links TRBV7-8 to TRBJ2-7, with 8 bases fitting TRBD2. V was clipped by 3 bases and J by 4 bases; unmatched bases: 2. Germline V gene data show CDR1 as SGHVS and CDR2 as FQNEAQ. The CDR3 sequence is 13 residues long. CDR3 DNA: TGTGCCAGCAGCTTCGCTAGCGGGTACGAGCAGTACTTC. As protein: CASSFASGYEQYF.

The J gene is TRBJ1-4, the V gene TRBV4-1; TRBD1 matches 7 bases. There are 15 residues in the CDR3. V lost 1 base, J lost 5 bases, and 4 bases stayed unmatched. Germline-derived CDR1 and CDR2 are MGHRA and YSYEKL. In DNA form, the CDR3 reads TGCGCCAGCAGCCAAGTCAGGGGGGAAAATGAAAAACTGTTTTTT. This gives the protein CASSQVRGENEKLFF.

The chain combines TRBV7-2 with TRBJ2-3; 11 bases are a match to TRBD2. After removal of 5 bases from V and 3 bases from J, the junction contained 7 bases not matched to a gene. The CDR3 runs 16 residues. Germline V gene sequence: CDR1 SGHTA, CDR2 FQGNSA. The DNA of the CDR3 is TGTGCCAGCAGCCTACTAGCGGGGGAAGTGACAGATACGCAGTATTTT. Protein sequence: CASSLLAGEVTDTQYF.

This clone was detected only once. The chain links TRBV9 to TRBJ1-4, with D unclear. CDR1 is SGDLS and CDR2 is YYNGEE in the germline V gene. The CDR3 has 16 amino acids. V dropped 0 bases and J dropped 5 bases, with 14 bases sitting between them. CDR3 DNA sequence: TGTGCCAGCAGCGTAGGCTCCGGGGAGCCCAATGAAAAACTGTTTTTT. This translates into CASSVGSGEPNEKLFF.

V is TRBV11-3 and J is TRBJ2-3, with 11 bases lining up with TRBD2. The length of the CDR3 is 18 residues. Looked up from germline, CDR1 is SGHNT and CDR2 is YENEEA. The J segment lost 1 base and the V segment lost 6 bases, leaving 12 bases of the junction unmatched. Written as DNA, the CDR3 is TGTGCCAGCAGTCCGACTAGCGGGGTAGTTGTCGGCACAGATACGCAGTATTTT. Encoded protein: CASSPTSGVVVGTDTQYF.

The chain joins TRBV14 to TRBJ1-1; D gene uncertain. The V end was cut by 3 bases, the J end by 1 base, with 15 bases between. CDR3 size: 16 residues. The V gene's germline CDR1 is SGHDN and CDR2 FVKESK. The CDR3 protein is CASSHSSIGGNTEAFF. The DNA for the CDR3 is TGTGCCAGCAGCCACTCTTCAATCGGAGGGAACACTGAAGCTTTCTTT. The full variable domain, rest sourced from reference TRBV14 and TRBJ1-1, is EAGVTQFPSHSVIEKGQTVTLRCDPISGHDNLYWYRRVMGKEIKFLLHFVKESKQDESGMPNNRFLAERTGGTYSTLKVQPAELEDSGVYFCASSHSSIGGNTEAFFGQGTRLTVV.

J is TRBJ2-7 and V is TRBV7-9; TRBD1 might be the D (6 bases). Deletions cut 5 bases from V and 0 bases from J, with 14 bases between. The germline V gene has CDR1 SEHNR and CDR2 FQNEAQ (reference sequence). The CDR3 runs 15 residues. In DNA form, the CDR3 reads TGTGCCAGCAGCCCGACCGGACAGTCCTCCTACGAGCAGTACTTC. Translation gives CASSPTGQSSYEQYF.

The chain joins TRBV29-1 to TRBJ1-2; the match to TRBD1 covers 7 bases. The CDR3 covers 13 residues. J lost 7 bases, V lost 2 bases, and 7 bases had no gene match. The germline V gene has CDR1 SQVTM and CDR2 ANQGSEA. In nucleotides, the CDR3 is TGCAGCGTTGAACAGGGGGAGTATCGTGGCTACACCTTC. Its translation: CSVEQGEYRGYTF. Using reference TRBV29-1 and TRBJ1-2 for the parts outside the CDR3, the full variable domain is SAVISQKPSRDICQRGTSLTIQCQVDSQVTMMFWYRQQPGQSLTLIATANQGSEATYESGFVIDKFPISRPNLTFSTLTVSNMSPEDSSIYLCSVEQGEYRGYTFGSGTRLTVV.

The chain joins TRBV28 to TRBJ1-4; 8 bases fit TRBD1. V dropped 7 bases and J dropped 12; count of bases not matched to a gene: 16. The germline V gene encodes CDR1 MDHEN and CDR2 SYDVKM. The CDR3 loop spans 15 amino acids. Written as DNA, the CDR3 is TGTGCCAGCACCGCTCGGACAGGGCGCCCTCCGGAACTGTTTTTT. Its protein product is CASTARTGRPPELFF.

The chain is built from TRBV27 and TRBJ2-1; D remains ambiguous. The CDR3 spans 15 residues. CDR1 MNHEY and CDR2 SMNVEV come from the germline V gene (reference sequence). V lost 7 bases and J lost 7, with 20 bases in between. This CDR3 is CASKPLSAPGNEQFF. The CDR3 nucleotides read TGTGCCAGCAAGCCCCTCTCAGCCCCCGGGAATGAGCAGTTCTTC.

This chain links TRBV27 with TRBJ1-1; a weak D match, TRBD1 (6 bases). CDR1 and CDR2 from the germline V gene are MNHEY and SMNVEV (reference sequence). V dropped 7 bases and J dropped 4 bases, with 16 bases sitting between them. This CDR3 is 14 amino acids long. As DNA, the CDR3 is TGTGCCAGCACCTTCTCAGGGGCGGGCACTGAAGCTTTCTTT. It specifies CASTFSGAGTEAFF.

Here the CDR3 DNA reads TGCGCCAGTGGGACAGGGGGGGCCTACGATACGCAGTATTTT. As protein: CASGTGGAYDTQYF. This sequence joins TRBV10-1 and TRBJ2-3; 11 positions match TRBD1. The ends lost 9 bases at V and 6 bases at J; junction bases unmatched: 8. The CDR3 has 14 residues. CDR1 and CDR2 from the germline V gene are WNHNN and SYGVQD (reference sequence).

V and J are TRBV9 and TRBJ2-3; no reliable D call. Looked up from germline, CDR1 is SGDLS and CDR2 is YYNGEE. V was trimmed by 2 bases and J by 5 bases, leaving 3 bases between them. The CDR3 consists of 11 residues. The DNA of the CDR3 is TGTGCCAGCAGCGTCGGAGATACGCAGTATTTT. Its protein product is CASSVGDTQYF.

The J gene is TRBJ2-3, the V gene TRBV19; 10 bases are shared with TRBD2. V was clipped by 5 bases and J by 1 base; unmatched bases: 15. This CDR3 region has 19 residues. Germline V lookup: CDR1 LNHDA, CDR2 SQIVND (reference sequence). The CDR3 is CASSPYVPGLARGTDTQYF. DNA for the CDR3: TGTGCCAGTAGTCCATATGTCCCGGGACTAGCGAGAGGCACAGATACGCAGTATTTT.

V gene TRBV19 combines with J gene TRBJ1-3, with 9 bases matching TRBD1. This CDR3 has 16 residues. From germline, CDR1 is LNHDA and CDR2 SQIVND (reference sequence). Germline trimming cut 4 bases from V and 1 base from J; bases unmatched to any gene: 5. CDR3 loop: CASSTWDRESGNTIYF. The CDR3 DNA sequence: TGTGCCAGTAGTACGTGGGACAGGGAATCTGGAAACACCATATATTTT. The full variable domain, its missing parts supplied by reference TRBV19 and TRBJ1-3, is DGGITQSPKYLFRKEGQNVTLSCEQNLNHDAMYWYRQDPGQGLRLIYYSQIVNDFQKGDIAEGYSVSREKKESFPLTVTSAQKNPTAFYLCASSTWDRESGNTIYFGEGSWLTVV.